Below are 8 T cell receptor beta chains sequenced from a single sample in a study of cytomegalovirus exposure and HLA in healthy donors. Generated by immunoSEQ multiplex PCR, the TCRdb table keeps only in-frame clones and is missing some. The sample contains 150,000 to 180,000 clones, about 86% of which appear only once. The sequenced sample consisted of PBMCs. Every receptor here comes from a man younger than 35 in good health and CMV-seropositive.

This rearrangement joins TRBV7-3 to TRBJ2-2, with D possibly being TRBD2 (6 bases). Trimming removed 3 bases at V and 4 bases at J, with 12 bases between. CDR3 length: 15 amino acids. Germline lookup yields CDR1 SGHTA and CDR2 FQGTGA. In nucleotides, the CDR3 is TGTGCCAGCAGCTTCCACCCCGGGGGCACCGGGGAGCTGTTTTTT. It specifies CASSFHPGGTGELFF.

The chain links TRBV5-8 to TRBJ1-2; 7 positions match TRBD1. This CDR3 spans 13 amino acids. Per the germline V gene, CDR1 is SGHTS and CDR2 is YDEGEE. With V trimmed by 7 bases and J by 6 bases, 9 bases remained unmatched. CDR3 sequence reads: CASRRGQGDGYTF. The CDR3 DNA sequence: TGTGCCAGCCGCCGAGGGCAGGGGGATGGCTACACCTTC.

The chain combines TRBV9 with TRBJ2-7, with 7 nucleotides matching TRBD1. Per germline, CDR1 SGDLS and CDR2 YYNGEE. This CDR3 is 14 amino acids long. With V trimmed by 2 bases and J by 0 bases, 2 bases remained unmatched. The CDR3 is CASSVRDSSYEQYF. CDR3 nucleotide sequence: TGTGCCAGCAGCGTCCGGGACAGCTCCTACGAGCAGTACTTC.

The chain couples TRBV6-6 to TRBJ2-5, with 11 bases that match TRBD2. This CDR3 region has 16 residues. V gave up 3 bases and J gave up 4 bases; unmatched junction bases: 7. Germline lookup yields CDR1 MNHNY and CDR2 SVGAGI (reference sequence). DNA of the CDR3: TGTGCCAGCAGTTATGGGGCTAGCGGGGGGAGAGAGACCCAGTACTTC. It yields the protein CASSYGASGGRETQYF.

This chain uses TRBV7-3 with TRBJ2-1; D uncertain. The CDR3 extends over 13 amino acids. Germline V gene data show CDR1 as SGHTA and CDR2 as FQGTGA. With 5 bases removed from V and 4 bases from J, the gap between germline ends came to 9 bases. CDR3 bases: TGTGCCAGCAGCCGCACGGGTTACAATGAGCAGTTCTTC. It encodes CASSRTGYNEQFF.

This clone occurred a few times. The genes are TRBV11-2 and TRBJ2-1; D is perhaps TRBD1 (6 bases). Germline V CDR1 and CDR2: SGHAT, FQNNGV. The V end was cut by 0 bases, the J end by 4 bases, with 13 bases between. CDR3 size: 16 residues. This CDR3 is CASSLDSTGSYNEQFF. Written as DNA, the CDR3 is TGTGCCAGCAGCTTAGATTCGACAGGATCATACAATGAGCAGTTCTTC.

The chain recombines TRBV29-1 with TRBJ2-1; no definite D call. Germline loops: CDR1 SQVTM, CDR2 ANQGSEA. V lost 3 bases to trimming and J lost 4 bases, with 10 bases between them. The CDR3 consists of 13 residues. The CDR3 DNA reads as TGCAGCGTTGATATCAGTCCGTACAATGAGCAGTTCTTC. This translates into CSVDISPYNEQFF.

This chain connects TRBV11-3 to TRBJ1-1; TRBD1 might be the D (6 bases). The CDR3 consists of 14 residues. V lost 3 bases and J 2 bases, leaving 10 bases between the germline ends. Germline CDR1 reads SGHNT; CDR2 reads YENEEA. This CDR3 is CASSLRGSNTEAFF. CDR3 nucleotides: TGTGCCAGCAGCTTGAGGGGGTCTAACACTGAAGCTTTCTTT.